The T cell receptor (beta chain) under discussion was sequenced for a study of IL-17A CD8 T cells in psoriatic arthritis synovium. About the study as a whole: The goal of the study was to define the phenotype, molecular profile and function of synovial IL-17A+CD8+ T cells in psoriatic arthritis pathogenesis. On the study overall, not on this receptor specifically: In psoriatic arthritis, TCRbeta sequencing revealed that synovial Tc17 cells were polyclonal, with a median clonality of 0.08. Although some individual clones took up over 4.5% of the repertoire, most synovial CD8+ subsets stayed polyclonal. TCR sequencing covered only three patients, which the authors acknowledged as a limited sample size. In a couple of patients, many Tc17 clones were shared with the synovial Tc1 population, giving Morisita overlap indices above 0.75. Cells came from synovial fluid rather than synovial tissue, since no psoriatic arthritis synovial tissue samples were available.

Per the germline V gene, SGHVS is the CDR1 and FNYEAQ is the CDR2. From the cysteine through the phenylalanine, the CDR3 covers 14 amino acids. The kept DNA is CDR3 alone, 42 bases in frame from the first base. V is shortened by 5 bases, J by 2 bases, and the region joining them spans 9 bases. This clone was observed a handful of times. The antigen it binds to is not known. No base quality values were provided; no much bigger clone lies one nucleotide off. After DNA extraction (Qiagen), TCRbeta V-D-J rearrangements were amplified in a bias-controlled manner and then sequenced at high throughput (immunoSEQ; Adaptive Biotech). The study's own analysis went as follows. The immunoSEQ Analyzer platform was used to analyze productive sequences at the sequence level. Clonality was computed as 1 minus Pielou's evenness, ranging from 0 (highly polyclonal) to 1 (monoclonal). The Morisita index, which runs from 0 (no similarity) to 1 (complete similarity), was used to measure repertoire overlap between subsets. The table was pulled from immuneACCESS by TCRdb, which kept in-frame rearrangements only. Such tables lose some clones; where checked, under half of the loss comes from unresolved V genes, and the rest has no known cause. Clone size and V and J calls were adopted from that table, with D and trimming inferred from the DNA. The sample table records about 1,900 clones; approximately 70% of these occur just once. Of the sample, around an eighth falls within the top ten clones.

Magnetically isolated CD3+ T cells were stimulated around 1.4 hours with PMA and ionomycin, then labeled by IL-17A and IFNgamma cytokine secretion assays. Synovial fluid effusions were drawn by aspiration from the actively inflamed joints of psoriatic arthritis patients. Memory CD8+ T cells in synovial fluid were sorted patient by patient into Tc17 (IL-17A+) cells, bulk memory cells and Tc1 (IL-17A-IFNgamma+) cells in order to compare their TCR repertoires. The psoriatic arthritis patients fulfilled the Classification of Psoriatic Arthritis Study Group (CASPAR) criteria. Cells secreting cytokines were also stained with a viability dye and with anti-CD3, CD8, CD14 and CD4 antibodies, then sorted on a BD FACSAria. TCRbeta sequencing was performed on sorted synovial fluid CD8+ T cell subsets from a few patients with psoriatic arthritis. Synovial fluid mononuclear cells were isolated using Lymphoprep and were cryopreserved in liquid nitrogen prior to use. Cryopreservation medium contained around 50% fetal calf serum and approximately 9.4% dimethyl sulfoxide.

The clonotype was recovered from a human donor with psoriatic arthritis. The specimen was IL-17A+ (IFN-gamma+/-) memory CD8+ T cells from synovial fluid. What the cell subset or site label conveys for this sample: IL-17A+IFNgamma+/- memory CD8+ (Tc17) cells. The V and J genes are TRBV7-6 and TRBJ1-4; the D gene is not confidently resolved. The DNA reads as follows: TGTGCCAGCAGCAGAGAGGCCACTAATGAAAAACTGTTTTTT. Its product reads: CASSREATNEKLFF.